This entry lists 27 T cell receptor beta chains sequenced from one sample in a study of Ad26.COV2.S vaccination and SARS-CoV-2 variants (dated by TCRdb to about 2021). The library was obtained by the immunoSEQ multiplex PCR assay. Entries here come from immuneACCESS through TCRdb and include only in-frame sequences with V and J called. Some clones fail to appear in such tables; in the studies checked, an unresolved V gene covers under half of the shortfall, and the cause of the remainder is unknown. This sample comprises about 350,000 clones, roughly 90% of them detected only once. The top ten constitute around 11% of the sample. The intended sense of this specimen's treatment or condition label: roughly 20 received Ad26.COV2.S at low or high dose, single or two shots; about 5 received placebo; per-sample allocation not given. For vaccine and placebo recipients, repertoires were sequenced using samples collected on day 63 after the first injection.

The material sequenced was peripheral blood, taken in a trial of Ad26.COV2.S vaccine versus placebo. Receptors originate from a person aged 18-65 years who received the Ad26.COV2.S COVID-19 vaccine or a placebo.

V usage is TRBV2 and J usage is TRBJ2-2; TRBD1 is a possible D gene (6 bases). Germline CDR1 SNHLY, CDR2 FYNNEI. The CDR3 runs to 14 residues. Trimming removed 7 bases at V and 0 bases at J, with 9 bases between. The CDR3 is CASNNRANTGELFF. The CDR3 DNA reads TGTGCCAGCAACAACAGGGCGAACACCGGGGAGCTGTTTTTT.

This clone has just one count. The CDR3 DNA follows: TGTGCCAGCAGCTCTACGTTCACCTACAATGAGCAGTTCTTC. Translating it yields CASSSTFTYNEQFF. The gene calls are TRBV7-2 and TRBJ2-1; the D is unclear. Looked up from germline, CDR1 is SGHTA and CDR2 is FQGNSA. This CDR3 is 14 amino acids long. V dropped 4 bases and J dropped 2 bases, with 9 bases sitting between them.

The chain combines TRBV14 with TRBJ1-3; a possible D gene is TRBD1 (6 bases). Germline CDR1 and CDR2: SGHDN and FVKESK. V was pared by 0 bases and J by 4 bases, with 13 bases between. The CDR3 covers 16 residues. CDR3 nucleotide sequence: TGTGCCAGCAGCCAAGATATTTGGGGGCTCGGAAACACCATATATTTT. Its translation is CASSQDIWGLGNTIYF.

V is TRBV5-4 and J is TRBJ1-2; D remains ambiguous. CDR3 size: 13 residues. Between the trimmed V and J ends, which lost 4 bases and 6 bases, there was a span of 13 bases. CDR1 is SGHNT and CDR2 is YYREEE in the germline V gene (reference sequence). CDR3 in DNA: TGTGCCAGCAGCCCCGTGGAGGAGAATGGCTACACCTTC. Its translation: CASSPVEENGYTF. The whole variable domain, remainder taken from reference TRBV5-4 and TRBJ1-2, is ETGVTQSPTHLIKTRGQQVTLRCSSQSGHNTVSWYQQALGQGPQFIFQYYREEENGRGNFPPRFSGLQFPNYSSELNVNALELDDSALYLCASSPVEENGYTFGSGTRLTVV.

This clone occurred a few times. The chain combines TRBV5-4 with TRBJ1-3; D remains unclear. The CDR3 runs to 15 residues. Germline CDR1 SGHNT, CDR2 YYREEE (reference sequence). Trimming cost V 5 bases and J 0 bases, with 12 bases left between them. CDR3: CASRLSPSSGNTIYF. For the CDR3, the DNA is TGTGCCAGCAGGTTGTCCCCGAGCTCTGGAAACACCATATATTTT.

CDR3 protein: CASSPPGLASADTQYF. The CDR3 DNA reads TGTGCCAGCTCACCCCCAGGACTAGCATCGGCAGATACGCAGTATTTT. The chain combines TRBV18 with TRBJ2-3, with 8 bases that match TRBD2. CDR3 length equals 16 residues. From germline, CDR1 is KGHSH and CDR2 LQKENI. V lost 3 bases to trimming and J lost 4 bases; unmatched junction nucleotides: 9. The full variable domain, completed using reference TRBV18 and TRBJ2-3, is NAGVMQNPRHLVRRRGQEARLRCSPMKGHSHVYWYRQLPEEGLKFMVYLQKENIIDESGMPKERFSAEFPKEGPSILRIQQVVRGDSAAYFCASSPPGLASADTQYFGPGTRLTVL.

This clone has just one count. J is TRBJ2-6 and V is TRBV11-2; no firm D call. The CDR3 sequence is 18 residues long. Germline loops: CDR1 SGHAT, CDR2 FQNNGV. Trimming removed 0 bases at V and 0 bases at J, with 12 bases between. CDR3 region: CASSLEPFHSSGANVLTF. CDR3 nucleotide sequence: TGTGCCAGCAGCTTAGAGCCCTTCCACAGCTCTGGGGCCAACGTCCTGACTTTC.

This chain links TRBV24-1 with TRBJ1-2; no reliable D call. Trimming took 9 bases from V and 4 from J, leaving 14 bases between them. This CDR3 region has 13 residues. Germline-derived CDR1 and CDR2 are KGHDR and SFDVKD. The CDR3 loop is CATGGDGIYGYTF. CDR3 coding DNA: TGTGCCACCGGTGGGGATGGTATCTATGGCTACACCTTC.

CDR3 region: CASRSGRVNEQFF. In nucleotides, the CDR3 is TGTGCCAGTAGATCGGGTCGAGTCAATGAGCAGTTCTTC. J is TRBJ2-1 and V is TRBV12-3 or TRBV12-4, with D unresolved. V was trimmed by 9 bases and J by 6 bases, leaving 15 bases between them. The CDR3 is 13 residues long.

The chain carries TRBV5-4 and TRBJ2-1; possibly TRBD2 for D (5 bases). Trimming took off 1 base at V and 7 bases at J, with 12 bases between the two ends. Germline V gives CDR1 SGHNT, CDR2 YYREEE (reference sequence). This CDR3 region has 14 residues. The DNA for the CDR3 is TGTGCCAGCAGCTTGTTCGGCGGGCCGAATGAGCAGTTCTTC. This sequence encodes CASSLFGGPNEQFF.

The rearrangement uses TRBV4-2 and TRBJ2-5; D unresolved. The CDR3 contains 14 residues. Germline CDR1 and CDR2: LGHNA and YNFKEQ. Between the trimmed V and J ends, which lost 0 bases and 3 bases, there was a span of 8 bases. The CDR3 spells CASSQDLIEETQYF. Written as DNA, the CDR3 is TGTGCCAGCAGCCAAGATCTTATCGAAGAGACCCAGTACTTC.

Only one count was recorded for this clone. This sequence joins TRBV20-1 and TRBJ2-1, with D possibly being TRBD1 or TRBD2 (5 bases each). This CDR3 has 15 amino acids. Trimming stripped 3 bases from V and 4 bases from J, with 16 bases between. The germline CDR1 and CDR2 sequences are DFQATT and SNEGSKA (reference sequence). The CDR3 protein is CSASEPGTSYNEQFF. Here the CDR3 DNA reads TGCAGTGCTAGTGAGCCAGGGACCTCTTACAATGAGCAGTTCTTC.

The rearrangement joins TRBV13 to TRBJ2-3, with D perhaps matching TRBD2 (5 bases). The CDR3 spans 16 residues. The germline V and J ends were trimmed by 2 bases and 3 bases, with 15 bases remaining between them. Germline V CDR1 and CDR2: PRHDT, FYEKMQ (reference sequence). The CDR3 here is CASSLYRGRGTDTQYF. Written as DNA, the CDR3 is TGTGCCAGCAGCTTATATCGTGGGAGAGGTACAGATACGCAGTATTTT. Combining the CDR3 with reference TRBV13 and TRBJ2-3 gives the whole variable domain AAGVIQSPRHLIKEKRETATLKCYPIPRHDTVYWYQQGPGQDPQFLISFYEKMQSDKGSIPDRFSAQQFSDYHSELNMSSLELGDSALYFCASSLYRGRGTDTQYFGPGTRLTVL.

The chain joins TRBV4-3 to TRBJ1-5, with a weak D call TRBD1 (5 bases). Trimming cost V 0 bases and J 0 bases, with 12 bases left between them. Looked up from germline, CDR1 is LGHNA and CDR2 is YSLEER. The CDR3 has 17 amino acids. CDR3 sequence (DNA): TGCGCCAGCAGCCAAGATCCGGGACGCAATAGCAATCAGCCCCAGCATTTT. It specifies CASSQDPGRNSNQPQHF.

This clone was detected once. The chain is built from TRBV15 and TRBJ1-5; 7 nucleotides line up with TRBD1. Germline CDR1 is LNHNV and CDR2 is YYDKDF (reference sequence). This CDR3 is built from 16 residues. Trimming took 0 bases from V and 9 from J; bases not matched to a gene: 11. CDR3 sequence (DNA): TGTGCCACCAGCAGAGAGCAGTTAGGGGGCCGGAGGCCCCAGCATTTT. Its translation is CATSREQLGGRRPQHF. The variable domain in full, with the rest retrieved from reference TRBV15 and TRBJ1-5, is DAMVIQNPRYQVTQFGKPVTLSCSQTLNHNVMYWYQQKSSQAPKLLFHYYDKDFNNEADTPDNFQSRRPNTSFCFLDIRSPGLGDTAMYLCATSREQLGGRRPQHFGDGTRLSIL.

This rearrangement joins TRBV28 to TRBJ1-5; no definite D call. Germline V gene sequence: CDR1 MDHEN, CDR2 SYDVKM. The CDR3 runs 14 residues. V lost 8 bases to trimming and J lost 3 bases, with 14 bases between them. CDR3 sequence reads: CASGSEQLNQPQHF. CDR3 DNA sequence: TGTGCCAGCGGATCCGAACAGCTCAATCAGCCCCAGCATTTT.

The chain joins TRBV4-3 to TRBJ1-2, with a weak D call TRBD1 (6 bases). Germline values: CDR1 LGHNA, CDR2 YSLEER. Deletions cut 1 base from V and 4 bases from J, with 13 bases between. The CDR3 runs to 15 residues. In nucleotides, the CDR3 is TGCGCCAGCAGCCAAGGACAGGAGATAGGCTATGGCTACACCTTC. This codes for CASSQGQEIGYGYTF.

The chain combines TRBV28 with TRBJ1-1; D unclear. Trimming left V 6 bases short and J 3 bases short, with 20 bases between. This CDR3 contains 16 residues. The germline CDR1 and CDR2 sequences are MDHEN and SYDVKM. CDR3: CASSTPRALWHTEAFF. The CDR3 DNA is TGTGCCAGCAGCACTCCACGGGCCCTGTGGCACACTGAAGCTTTCTTT.

The rearrangement uses TRBV7-9 and TRBJ1-6, with TRBD1 matching 9 bases. Germline loops: CDR1 SEHNR, CDR2 FQNEAQ (reference sequence). The junction had 9 bases not matched to a gene; V was cut back by 6 bases and J by 0 bases. This CDR3 comprises 18 residues. The CDR3, as DNA: TGTGCCAGCAGGACTGGGACAGGGAAGAGCTCCTATAATTCACCCCTCCACTTT. It is translated as CASRTGTGKSSYNSPLHF.

The rearrangement joins TRBV11-2 to TRBJ2-1; tentative D call: TRBD1 (5 bases). Germline-derived CDR1 and CDR2 are SGHAT and FQNNGV. Deletions cut 3 bases from V and 10 bases from J, with 13 bases between. The CDR3 length is 13 residues. CDR3 coding DNA: TGTGCCAGCAGCTTTACAGGCGGTCGGGAGCAGTTCTTC. As protein: CASSFTGGREQFF.

A word on this clone: The junction departs from the called germline gene at one end, perhaps through a read error. The chain has TRBV7-7 and TRBJ2-1; D is possibly TRBD1 or TRBD2 (5 bases each). Germline CDR1 and CDR2: SSHAT and FNYEAQ (reference sequence). There are 14 residues in the CDR3. The CDR3 protein is CASSLGDGLHEQFF. CDR3 in DNA: TGTGCTAGCAGCTTAGGGGACGGCCTCCATGAGCAGTTCTTC.

This clone was observed a few times. The genes are TRBV5-4 and TRBJ1-1, with D possibly matching TRBD1 (5 bases). V lost 4 bases and J 0 bases, leaving 7 bases between the germline ends. There are 13 residues in the CDR3. Per germline, CDR1 SGHNT and CDR2 YYREEE (reference sequence). Here the CDR3 reads CASSPGLNTEAFF. The CDR3 coding sequence is TGTGCCAGCAGCCCAGGGTTGAACACTGAAGCTTTCTTT.

V usage is TRBV11-2 and J usage is TRBJ2-2, with D perhaps TRBD2 (5 bases). The CDR3 loop spans 13 amino acids. V dropped 4 bases and J dropped 3 bases, with 6 bases sitting between them. In germline, CDR1 is SGHAT, CDR2 FQNNGV. Written as DNA, the CDR3 is TGTGCCAGCAGCTCGGGATACACCGGGGAGCTGTTTTTT. It specifies CASSSGYTGELFF.

The chain carries TRBV27 and TRBJ2-4; D not resolved. Trimming removed 3 bases from V and 1 base from J, with 10 bases in between. Germline V gives CDR1 MNHEY, CDR2 SMNVEV (reference sequence). This CDR3 is 15 amino acids long. The CDR3, as DNA: TGTGCCAGCAGTTTGAGCCTGGGGGCCAAAAACATTCAGTACTTC. Its translation is CASSLSLGAKNIQYF.

This chain joins TRBV28 and TRBJ2-7; 7 bases are a match to TRBD1. Germline V gene data show CDR1 as MDHEN and CDR2 as SYDVKM. The CDR3 extends over 14 amino acids. V was pared by 2 bases and J by 7 bases, with 8 bases of the junction left unmatched. The CDR3 region is CASSLGTVVSEQYF. The DNA for the CDR3 is TGTGCCAGCAGTTTAGGGACAGTCGTAAGTGAGCAGTACTTC.

This clone occurred a few times. The rearrangement uses TRBV2 and TRBJ1-4; possibly TRBD1 for D (6 bases). The length of the CDR3 is 18 residues. Germline V gene lookup returns CDR1 SNHLY and CDR2 FYNNEI. Trimming removed 5 bases at V and 0 bases at J, with 19 bases between. CDR3 DNA: TGTGCCAGCAGTCGTGGGACACCGAACGTTGCAACTAATGAAAAACTGTTTTTT. Protein: CASSRGTPNVATNEKLFF.

This sequence joins TRBV4-3 and TRBJ1-1; the D is unclear. With 4 bases removed from V and 0 bases from J, the gap between germline ends came to 12 bases. This CDR3 has 15 residues. Germline V gene data show CDR1 as LGHNA and CDR2 as YSLEER. The CDR3 region has the DNA TGCGCCAGCAGCCCAGAAACGACTGTGAACACTGAAGCTTTCTTT. It translates to CASSPETTVNTEAFF.